The 14 T cell receptor beta chains presented below share a single source sample, sequenced in a study of cytomegalovirus exposure and HLA in healthy donors (dated by TCRdb to the late 2010s). The library was made by the immunoSEQ multiplex PCR assay. The multiplex PCR relied on a mix of 60 forward primers for TCR Vbeta segments and 13 reverse primers for TCR Jbeta segments. Drawn from immuneACCESS, this table holds only the in-frame rearrangements with V and J called that TCRdb kept. Clones are partly lost; checked studies trace under half to an unresolved V gene and leave the rest unexplained. Within this sample are around 64,000 clones, with roughly 75% of them counted one time only. 6.8% of the sample is in the top ten clones. Sample: PBMCs. These receptors were taken from a man younger than 45 in good health and CMV-seropositive.

This clone has a handful of counts. The rearrangement uses TRBV6-5 and TRBJ2-7; perhaps TRBD2 as D (6 bases). CDR3 length: 12 amino acids. Per germline, CDR1 MNHEY and CDR2 SVGAGI. The V and J ends lost 0 bases and 6 bases respectively, with 6 bases between them. This chain's CDR3 is CASSYSGGEQYF. The CDR3 nucleotides read TGTGCCAGCAGTTACTCGGGGGGCGAGCAGTACTTC.

V gene TRBV28 combines with J gene TRBJ1-2, with 7 bases aligning to TRBD1. With 10 bases clipped from V and 2 bases from J, the junction kept 10 bases outside the gene matches. The CDR3 extends over 14 amino acids. The germline CDR1 and CDR2 sequences are MDHEN and SYDVKM. The CDR3 loop is CATFGQVENYGYTF. The CDR3 coding sequence is TGTGCCACTTTCGGACAGGTCGAAAACTATGGCTACACCTTC.

Only a few counts were recorded for this clone. The chain is built from TRBV30 and TRBJ1-1; maybe TRBD1 (6 bases). The CDR3 covers 13 residues. V was clipped by 2 bases and J by 4 bases, with 11 bases between them. Germline loops: CDR1 GTSNPN, CDR2 SVGIG (reference sequence). The chain's CDR3 is CAWSTQGTTEAFF. Written as DNA, the CDR3 is TGTGCCTGGAGTACACAGGGAACCACTGAAGCTTTCTTT.

This chain links TRBV19 with TRBJ1-1; the D gene is possibly TRBD1 (5 bases). V was shortened by 5 bases and J by 2 bases, with 15 bases between the two germline ends. Per germline, CDR1 LNHDA and CDR2 SQIVND (reference sequence). The CDR3 is 15 residues long. Here the CDR3 DNA reads TGTGCCAGTAGTGTCAACAGGATCAGCAACACTGAAGCTTTCTTT. As protein: CASSVNRISNTEAFF.

As to this clone: An end of the junction differs from the germline gene, which may be a read error. The chain has TRBV10-3 and TRBJ1-1; 7 bases fit TRBD1. The CDR3 loop spans 12 amino acids. Germline V CDR1 and CDR2: ENHRY, SYGVKD. In nucleotides, the CDR3 is TGTGCCATCAAAGACAGGGACACTGAAGCTCTCTTT. This codes for CAIKDRDTEALF.

This clone was observed once. The chain uses TRBV28 and TRBJ2-1; the D gene is possibly TRBD2 (6 bases). Trimming took 5 bases from V and 0 from J, leaving 14 bases between them. The CDR3 contains 16 residues. CDR1 is MDHEN, CDR2 SYDVKM, per germline. Written as DNA, the CDR3 is TGTGCCAGCAGTGTCGACGGGGGAAGCTCCTACAATGAGCAGTTCTTC. Translated, it gives CASSVDGGSSYNEQFF.

CDR3 in DNA: TGTGCCAGCAGCCTCGACCTACAGTCCCTCCAGTGGAGGGGCTACACCTTC. This sequence encodes CASSLDLQSLQWRGYTF. The rearrangement links TRBV7-2 to TRBJ1-2; D is unresolved. This CDR3 is 17 amino acids long. The germline V gene has CDR1 SGHTA and CDR2 FQGNSA. V lost 5 bases to trimming and J lost 8 bases, with 27 bases between them.

The V and J genes are TRBV5-1 and TRBJ2-1; 8 bases are shared with TRBD1. The CDR3 extends over 13 amino acids. The V and J ends lost 0 bases and 7 bases, in that order; junction bases with no gene match: 0. Germline lookup yields CDR1 SGHRS and CDR2 YFSETQ. The CDR3 spells CASSLGQGNEQFF. The CDR3 coding sequence is TGCGCCAGCAGCTTGGGACAGGGGAATGAGCAGTTCTTC.

The J gene is TRBJ2-5, the V gene TRBV28; 8 bases match TRBD2. This CDR3 is built from 16 residues. With 6 bases clipped from V and 5 bases from J, the junction kept 14 bases outside the gene matches. CDR1 is MDHEN and CDR2 is SYDVKM in the germline V gene. Written as DNA, the CDR3 is TGTGCCAGCAGCCTAGGGGGACTAGGGGGTTGGGAGACCCAGTACTTC. Residues: CASSLGGLGGWETQYF.

The chain is built from TRBV9 and TRBJ2-2, with 7 bases matching TRBD2. CDR3 length: 16 residues. Germline V CDR1 and CDR2: SGDLS, YYNGEE. Losses at the gene ends were 3 bases for V and 1 base for J; bases not matched to a gene: 6. CDR3 nucleotide sequence: TGTGCCAGCAGCGAGACCTCGGGGGGGAACACCGGGGAGCTGTTTTTT. Translated: CASSETSGGNTGELFF.

The rearrangement joins TRBV5-1 to TRBJ1-4, with D tentatively TRBD1 (6 bases). V gave up 3 bases and J gave up 5 bases, with 11 bases separating them. Germline V lookup: CDR1 SGHRS, CDR2 YFSETQ. The CDR3 length is 14 residues. CDR3 nucleotides: TGCGCCAGCAGCTGGGGGGGCCCCAATGAAAAACTGTTTTTT. It translates to CASSWGGPNEKLFF.

The V gene is TRBV19, the J gene TRBJ1-6, with TRBD1 identical over 8 bases. V lost 7 bases and J lost 7; bases outside the gene matches: 6. CDR1 and CDR2 from the germline V gene are LNHDA and SQIVND (reference sequence). The CDR3 runs 14 residues. For the CDR3, the DNA is TGTGCCAGTACCGTCGGACAGGGAAATTCACCCCTCCACTTT. Protein product: CASTVGQGNSPLHF.

V and J are TRBV6-6 and TRBJ2-2, with 9 bases aligning to TRBD1. CDR1 is MNHNY, CDR2 SVGAGI, per germline (reference sequence). The CDR3 loop spans 15 amino acids. Unmatched junction bases numbered 7, after V lost 6 bases and J lost 5 bases. CDR3 amino acids: CASSSRQGGTGELFF. DNA of the CDR3: TGTGCCAGCAGCTCCAGACAGGGGGGGACCGGGGAGCTGTTTTTT.

The V gene is TRBV6-5, the J gene TRBJ1-1; TRBD1 is a possible D gene (5 bases). This CDR3 spans 12 amino acids. Germline values: CDR1 MNHEY, CDR2 SVGAGI. Trimming stripped 5 bases from V and 4 bases from J, with 8 bases between. The CDR3 here is CASSTQGTEAFF. The DNA of the CDR3 is TGTGCCAGCAGTACCCAGGGCACTGAAGCTTTCTTT.